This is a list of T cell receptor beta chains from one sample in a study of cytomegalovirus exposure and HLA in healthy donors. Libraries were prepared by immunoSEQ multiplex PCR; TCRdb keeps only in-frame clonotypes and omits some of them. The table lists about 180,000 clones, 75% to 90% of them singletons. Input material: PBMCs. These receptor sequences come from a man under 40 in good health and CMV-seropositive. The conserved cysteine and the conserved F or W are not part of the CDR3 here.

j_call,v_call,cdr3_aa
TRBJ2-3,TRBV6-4,ASSRRATDTQY
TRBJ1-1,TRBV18,ASSPRQGLGEHTEAF
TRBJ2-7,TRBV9,ASSVEERTYEQY
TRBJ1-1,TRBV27,ASSFRGMNTEAF
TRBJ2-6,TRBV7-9,ASSTNRDRRHIGANVLT
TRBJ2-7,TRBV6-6,ASSYPGSYEQY
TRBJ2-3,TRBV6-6,ASSYSTRDTQY
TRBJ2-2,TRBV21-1,ASSKGRGSYTGELF
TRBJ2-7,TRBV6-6,ASRSNRGPTYEQY
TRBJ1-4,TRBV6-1,ASRDPGTANEKLF
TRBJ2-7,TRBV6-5,ASRDTSGRPHEQY
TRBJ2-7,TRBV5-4,ASSPRDRGYEQY
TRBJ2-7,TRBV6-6,ASSYFTTLQGNEQY
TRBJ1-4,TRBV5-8,ASSFGKTNEKLF
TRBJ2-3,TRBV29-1,SVVLAGATDTQY
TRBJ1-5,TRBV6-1,ASSWRGPNQPQH
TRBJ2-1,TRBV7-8,ASSLGAGGF
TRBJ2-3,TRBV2,ASSPLTSGGTDTQY
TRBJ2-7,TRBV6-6,ASRGGYEQY
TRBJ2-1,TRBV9,ASSAGYTPYNEQF
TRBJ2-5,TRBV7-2,ASSLAGGQRETQY
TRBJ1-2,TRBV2,ASMEGANYGYT
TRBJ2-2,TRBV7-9,ASSSLSVWNTGELF
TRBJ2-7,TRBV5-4,ASSPTGHEQY
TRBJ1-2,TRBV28,ASSPPTESNYGYT
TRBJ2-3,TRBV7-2,ASSLDGTSRDTQY
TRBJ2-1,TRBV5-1,ASSADRGAAANEQF
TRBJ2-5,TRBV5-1,ASSLRASGGQETQY
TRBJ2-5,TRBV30,AWSVSGETQY
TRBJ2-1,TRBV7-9,ASRWLGQFGEQF
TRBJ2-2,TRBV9,ASSGGVANTGELF
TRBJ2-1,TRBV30,AWSGQGSYNEQF
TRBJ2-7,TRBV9,ASSVGGSFTYEQY
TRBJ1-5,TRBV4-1,ASSQVTGGSNQPQH
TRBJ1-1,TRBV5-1,ASSAGQGKTEAF
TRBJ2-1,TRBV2,ASRGDYQIQF
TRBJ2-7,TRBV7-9,ASSLKGQGTNYEQY
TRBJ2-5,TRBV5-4,ASSQIGGPIGETQY
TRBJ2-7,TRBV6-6,ASSYSTGGTEQY
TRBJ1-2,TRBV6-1,ASSAQGGSYGYT
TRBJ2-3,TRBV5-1,ASSLDPSGRTDTQY
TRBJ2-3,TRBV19,ASSIIGGTATSTDTQY
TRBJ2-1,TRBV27,ASSSLTSGGVDEQF
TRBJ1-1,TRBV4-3,ASSQDFGGNTEAF
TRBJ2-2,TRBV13,ASSTGLANTGELF
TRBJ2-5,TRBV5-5,ASSLDPGGQETQY
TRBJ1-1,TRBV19,ASRDRSTMNTEAF
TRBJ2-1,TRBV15,ATSRELVYNEQF